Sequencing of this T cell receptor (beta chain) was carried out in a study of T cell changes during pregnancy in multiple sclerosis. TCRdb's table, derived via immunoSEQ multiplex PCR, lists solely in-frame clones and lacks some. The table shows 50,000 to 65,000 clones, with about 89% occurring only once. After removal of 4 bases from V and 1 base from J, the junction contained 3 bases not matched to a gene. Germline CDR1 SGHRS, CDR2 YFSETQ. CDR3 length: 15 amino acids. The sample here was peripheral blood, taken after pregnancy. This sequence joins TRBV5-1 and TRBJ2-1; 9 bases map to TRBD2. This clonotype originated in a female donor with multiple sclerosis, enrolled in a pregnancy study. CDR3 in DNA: TGCGCCAGCAGCGAAGCGGGGGGATCCTACAATGAGCAGTTCTTC. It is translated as CASSEAGGSYNEQFF.